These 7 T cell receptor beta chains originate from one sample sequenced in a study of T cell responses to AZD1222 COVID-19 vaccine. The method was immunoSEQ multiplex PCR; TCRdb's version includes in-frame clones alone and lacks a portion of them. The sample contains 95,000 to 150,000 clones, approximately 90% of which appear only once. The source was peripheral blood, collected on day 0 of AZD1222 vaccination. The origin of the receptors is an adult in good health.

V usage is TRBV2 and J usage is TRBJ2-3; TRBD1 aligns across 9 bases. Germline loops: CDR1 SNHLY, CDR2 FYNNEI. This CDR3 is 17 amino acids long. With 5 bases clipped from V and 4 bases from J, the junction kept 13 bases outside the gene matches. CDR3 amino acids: CASSWGTRQGGADTQYF. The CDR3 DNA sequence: TGTGCCAGCAGTTGGGGAACAAGACAGGGGGGCGCAGATACGCAGTATTTT.

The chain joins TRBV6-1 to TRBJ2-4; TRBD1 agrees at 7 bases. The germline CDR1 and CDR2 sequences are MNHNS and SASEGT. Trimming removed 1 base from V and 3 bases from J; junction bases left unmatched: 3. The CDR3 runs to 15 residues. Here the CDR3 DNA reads TGTGCCAGCAGTGAAGTTCGGACAGGCAAAAACATTCAGTACTTC. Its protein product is CASSEVRTGKNIQYF.

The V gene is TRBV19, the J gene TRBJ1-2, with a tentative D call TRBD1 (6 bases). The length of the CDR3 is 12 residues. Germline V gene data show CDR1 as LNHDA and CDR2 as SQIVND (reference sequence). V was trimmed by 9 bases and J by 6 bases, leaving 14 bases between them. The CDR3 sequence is CASRGGVNGYTF. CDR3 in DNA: TGTGCCAGCCGAGGGGGGGTTAATGGCTACACCTTC.

CDR3 in DNA: TGTGCCAGCAGCTTAGTAGCCACCCTTGCCTACGAGCAGTACTTC. It encodes CASSLVATLAYEQYF. The chain is built from TRBV7-9 and TRBJ2-7; D uncertain. Between the trimmed V and J ends, which lost 1 base and 2 bases, there was a span of 12 bases. CDR3 length equals 15 residues. The germline V gene has CDR1 SEHNR and CDR2 FQNEAQ (reference sequence).

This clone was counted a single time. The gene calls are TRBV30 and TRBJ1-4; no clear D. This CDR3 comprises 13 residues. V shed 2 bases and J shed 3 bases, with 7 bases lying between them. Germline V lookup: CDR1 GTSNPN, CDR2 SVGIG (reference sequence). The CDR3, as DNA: TGTGCCTGGAGTACCGGGGCTAATGAAAAACTGTTTTTT. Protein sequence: CAWSTGANEKLFF.

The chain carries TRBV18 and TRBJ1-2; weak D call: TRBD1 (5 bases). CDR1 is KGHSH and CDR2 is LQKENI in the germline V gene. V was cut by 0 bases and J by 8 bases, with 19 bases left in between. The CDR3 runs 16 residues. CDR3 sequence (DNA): TGTGCCAGCTCACCACCGAACGCAGGGTCGATTGGCGGCTACACCTTC. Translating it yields CASSPPNAGSIGGYTF.

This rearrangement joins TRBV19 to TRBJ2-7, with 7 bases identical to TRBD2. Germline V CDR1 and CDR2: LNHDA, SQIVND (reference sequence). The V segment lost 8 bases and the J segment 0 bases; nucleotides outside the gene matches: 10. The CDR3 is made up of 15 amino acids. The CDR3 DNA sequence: TGTGCCAGTTCGCGGGCCAGCGGGGTCTCCTACGAGCAGTACTTC. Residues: CASSRASGVSYEQYF.